The present entry profiles one TCR beta chain with its context. Antigen: not known. This sample was included in a study of shared clonotypes between healthy human individuals. Study context: Each donor contributed plates that comprised three CD4 naive, three CD4 memory, two CD8 naive and one CD8 memory. Regarding the study as a whole: A generally larger estimated richness was seen in naive subsets than in memory subsets. The naive CD4 repertoires of several donors were compared, and 5% to 6.5% of clonotypes were shared. It was anticipated that sequencing depth would influence how many clonotypes donors shared.

CDR3 size: 14 residues. Germline V gene sequence: CDR1 MNHNS, CDR2 SASEGT. Trimming shortened V by 3 bases and J by 0 bases, and 9 bases separated the two germline ends. Libraries were prepared by immunoSEQ multiplex PCR; TCRdb keeps only in-frame clonotypes and omits some of them. Altogether nearly 1,000,000 clones are present, more than 75% being singletons, with the ten largest covering approximately 1.5%. The clonotype originates from a man younger than 35 in good health. The V call is TRBV6-1, the J call TRBJ2-7, with D maybe TRBD1 (7 bases). Sequenced: memory CD4+ T cells sorted from blood. As to subset: CD45RA-negative fraction. CDR3 in amino acids: CASSDQGGSYEQYF. CDR3 bases: TGTGCCAGCAGTGATCAGGGGGGCTCCTACGAGCAGTACTTC.